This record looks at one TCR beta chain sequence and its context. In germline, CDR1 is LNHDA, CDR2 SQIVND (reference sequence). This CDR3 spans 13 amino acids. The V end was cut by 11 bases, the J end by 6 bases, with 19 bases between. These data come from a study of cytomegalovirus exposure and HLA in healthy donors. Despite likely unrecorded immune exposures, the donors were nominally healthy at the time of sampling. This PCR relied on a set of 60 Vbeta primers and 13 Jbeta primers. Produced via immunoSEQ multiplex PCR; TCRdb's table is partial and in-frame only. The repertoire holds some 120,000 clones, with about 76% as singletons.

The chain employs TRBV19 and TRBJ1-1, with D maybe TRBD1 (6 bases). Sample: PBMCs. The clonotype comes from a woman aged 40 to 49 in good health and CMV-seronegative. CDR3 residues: CAAKETGSSEAFF. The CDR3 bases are TGTGCCGCGAAAGAGACAGGTTCTTCTGAAGCTTTCTTT.